This T cell receptor beta chain was recorded in a study of T cell clonotyping in hematopoietic cell transplantation. Details on this clone: Its antigen is not identified.

Study-wide results and limits: At the given depth, recipient repertoires were over 95% de novo clonotypes. Graft donor and pretransplant recipient Inverse Simpson Index values predicted broader posttransplant TCR diversity.

CDR3 length equals 13 residues. With V trimmed by 3 bases and J by 3 bases, 1 base remained unmatched. Germline lookup yields CDR1 KGHSH and CDR2 LQKENI. TCRdb keeps only in-frame clones here, not all; method: immunoSEQ multiplex PCR. This table has around 1,900 clones, 79% appearing once. Blood collection times were about day -28 and days 30, 100, 180 posttransplant. The sample consisted of peripheral blood mononuclear cells, taken 30 days after allogeneic stem cell transplant. This receptor was taken from a male patient aged 45 to 59 who had an allogeneic stem cell transplant from an unrelated donor, so the T cells may come from the graft donor. Some clones in this sample may be carry-over from other donors' samples. The chain has TRBV18 and TRBJ1-2; 7 positions agree with TRBD1. CDR3 region: CASSPDRYYGYTF. CDR3 bases: TGTGCCAGCTCACCGGACAGGTACTATGGCTACACCTTC.